This passage covers 24 T cell receptor beta chains from one sample sequenced in a study of OX40 agonist ivuxolimab in advanced cancers. Profiling relied on immunoSEQ multiplex PCR, and the TCRdb table lists in-frame clones only, not all of them. The data show about 62,000 clones, with roughly 90% seen just once and 0.55% to 0.8% held by the top ten. The starting material was CD4+ or CD8+ T cells sorted from blood, obtained in a trial of the OX40 agonist ivuxolimab. The receptor set was obtained from an adult with an advanced solid tumor such as melanoma, head and neck, liver or kidney cancer.

The V and J genes are TRBV5-6 and TRBJ1-4, with D maybe TRBD1 (6 bases). CDR1 is SGHDT and CDR2 is YYEEEE in the germline V gene. This CDR3 contains 13 residues. The V end was cut by 2 bases, the J end by 8 bases, with 10 bases between. Written as DNA, the CDR3 is TGTGCCAGCAGCTTCACAGGGACAGAAAAACTGTTTTTT. Translation: CASSFTGTEKLFF. The full variable domain, rest sourced from reference TRBV5-6 and TRBJ1-4, is DAGVTQSPTHLIKTRGQQVTLRCSPKSGHDTVSWYQQALGQGPQFIFQYYEEEERQRGNFPDRFSGHQFPNYSSELNVNALLLGDSALYLCASSFTGTEKLFFGSGTQLSVL.

The V gene is TRBV18, the J gene TRBJ2-3, with a possible D match to TRBD2 (5 bases). CDR1 and CDR2 from the germline V gene are KGHSH and LQKENI. V was shortened by 4 bases and J by 3 bases, with 11 bases between the two germline ends. The CDR3 extends over 14 amino acids. CDR3: CASSQATSTDTQYF. The CDR3 DNA sequence: TGTGCCAGCTCACAGGCCACTAGTACAGATACGCAGTATTTT.

This rearrangement joins TRBV18 to TRBJ2-7; a weak D match, TRBD2 (6 bases). Per the germline V gene, CDR1 is KGHSH and CDR2 is LQKENI. The germline V and J ends were trimmed by 5 bases and 4 bases, with 9 bases remaining between them. The CDR3 has 12 residues. The CDR3 DNA sequence: TGTGCCAGCTCATCTAGCGATTACGAGCAGTACTTC. Protein: CASSSSDYEQYF.

The V and J genes are TRBV19 and TRBJ1-2, with D unresolved. Germline V gene sequence: CDR1 LNHDA, CDR2 SQIVND (reference sequence). The CDR3 is 15 amino acids. V was shortened by 4 bases and J by 3 bases, with 15 bases between the two germline ends. In DNA form, the CDR3 reads TGTGCCAGTAGTACTTCGTCGACAATCGACTATGGCTACACCTTC. Translating it yields CASSTSSTIDYGYTF.

The chain employs TRBV7-9 and TRBJ2-5, with D tentatively TRBD1 (5 bases). The CDR3 consists of 14 residues. Germline V CDR1 and CDR2: SEHNR, FQNEAQ (reference sequence). V was shortened by 3 bases and J by 1 base, with 9 bases between the two germline ends. The CDR3 reads CASSLGQGQETQYF. The CDR3 DNA sequence: TGTGCCAGCAGCTTGGGGCAGGGCCAAGAGACCCAGTACTTC.

This clone occurred once. The chain joins TRBV19 to TRBJ2-7; tentatively, D is TRBD1 (6 bases). The CDR3 has 14 amino acids. CDR1 LNHDA and CDR2 SQIVND come from the germline V gene (reference sequence). V lost 3 bases and J 3 bases, leaving 12 bases between the germline ends. CDR3 amino acids: CASSITGLLYEQYF. The CDR3 DNA follows: TGTGCCAGTAGTATCACAGGGCTTCTCTACGAGCAGTACTTC.

This chain uses TRBV6-5 with TRBJ2-7; D is unclear. V was cut by 4 bases and J by 4 bases, with 8 bases left in between. There are 12 residues in the CDR3. CDR1 and CDR2 (germline): MNHEY, SVGAGI. CDR3: CASSFPGYEQYF. The CDR3 DNA sequence: TGTGCCAGCAGTTTCCCTGGTTACGAGCAGTACTTC.

V and J are TRBV25-1 and TRBJ1-6; 7 positions match TRBD1. With 6 bases clipped from V and 8 bases from J, the junction kept 10 bases outside the gene matches. The CDR3 runs to 15 residues. The germline V gene encodes CDR1 MGHDK and CDR2 SYGVNS. The CDR3 coding sequence is TGTGCCAGCAGCACCCTGGGGCAGGGGGATTCACCCCTCCACTTT. Translating it yields CASSTLGQGDSPLHF.

V is TRBV6-5 and J is TRBJ1-4, with D unclear. The CDR3 is 15 residues long. V lost 2 bases and J 4 bases, leaving 11 bases between the germline ends. CDR1 and CDR2 from the germline V gene are MNHEY and SVGAGI. This CDR3 reads CASSYAGSDNEKLFF. CDR3 DNA sequence: TGTGCCAGCAGTTACGCGGGTAGTGATAATGAAAAACTGTTTTTT.

This clone has just a few counts. The J gene is TRBJ1-1, the V gene TRBV5-1; 7 bases map to TRBD1. This CDR3 spans 13 amino acids. Germline V gives CDR1 SGHRS, CDR2 YFSETQ. Trimming removed 0 bases from V and 6 bases from J; junction bases left unmatched: 2. The CDR3 sequence: CASSLGDRAEAFF. In DNA, the CDR3 is TGCGCCAGCAGCTTGGGTGACAGGGCTGAAGCTTTCTTT.

The rearrangement uses TRBV6-1 and TRBJ2-3, with a possible D match to TRBD2 (5 bases). Trimming took 2 bases from V and 9 from J, leaving 15 bases between them. The length of the CDR3 is 14 residues. From germline, CDR1 is MNHNS and CDR2 SASEGT. The CDR3 DNA reads TGTGCCAGCAGTGAACTGGGGAGAGAAGAGACGCAGTATTTT. Translating gives CASSELGREETQYF.

This chain joins TRBV5-1 and TRBJ2-5; TRBD1 is a possible D gene (5 bases). Trimming took off 4 bases at V and 1 base at J, with 14 bases between the two ends. The CDR3 consists of 15 residues. CDR1 and CDR2 (germline): SGHRS, YFSETQ. CDR3 in DNA: TGCGCCAGCAGCATGCAAGACAGTCTCCAAGAGACCCAGTACTTC. Amino acid sequence: CASSMQDSLQETQYF. Filled out from reference TRBV5-1 and TRBJ2-5, the complete variable domain reads KAGVTQTPRYLIKTRGQQVTLSCSPISGHRSVSWYQQTPGQGLQFLFEYFSETQRNKGNFPGRFSGRQFSNSRSEMNVSTLELGDSALYLCASSMQDSLQETQYFGPGTRLLVL.

This chain links TRBV7-3 with TRBJ2-5, with a weak D call TRBD2 (6 bases). The V gene's germline CDR1 is SGHTA and CDR2 FQGTGA. This CDR3 spans 14 amino acids. The germline V and J ends were trimmed by 3 bases and 5 bases, with 13 bases remaining between them. CDR3 DNA: TGTGCCAGCAGCTTCCGAGCGGGCCTTGAGACCCAGTACTTC. Its translation: CASSFRAGLETQYF. Complete variable domain (other parts from reference TRBV7-3 and TRBJ2-5): GAGVSQTPSNKVTEKGKYVELRCDPISGHTALYWYRQSLGQGPEFLIYFQGTGAADDSGLPNDRFFAVRPEGSVSTLKIQRTERGDSAVYLCASSFRAGLETQYFGPGTRLLVL.

The rearrangement uses TRBV18 and TRBJ2-7; D possibly corresponds to TRBD2 (6 bases). The CDR3 totals 16 residues. Germline V gene lookup returns CDR1 KGHSH and CDR2 LQKENI. V gave up 0 bases and J gave up 3 bases, with 15 bases separating them. CDR3 region: CASSPPGTQGNYEQYF. The CDR3 bases are TGTGCCAGCTCACCACCGGGGACTCAAGGTAACTACGAGCAGTACTTC.

The gene calls are TRBV5-1 and TRBJ2-1, with 7 bases that match TRBD1. Trimming took 0 bases from V and 7 from J; bases not matched to a gene: 7. The CDR3 has 15 amino acids. From germline, CDR1 is SGHRS and CDR2 YFSETQ. The CDR3: CASSLAPETGNEQFF. The CDR3 DNA is TGCGCCAGCAGCTTGGCGCCAGAGACAGGGAATGAGCAGTTCTTC.

The rearrangement links TRBV6-1 to TRBJ2-7; the D is unclear. The CDR3 is 13 residues long. Germline V gene lookup returns CDR1 MNHNS and CDR2 SASEGT. The V and J ends lost 4 bases and 0 bases respectively, with 7 bases between them. CDR3 residues: CASSVFSSYEQYF. In DNA form, the CDR3 reads TGTGCCAGCAGTGTATTCAGCTCCTACGAGCAGTACTTC.

This chain joins TRBV30 and TRBJ1-1; D unclear. Germline V gene lookup returns CDR1 GTSNPN and CDR2 SVGIG (reference sequence). V lost 5 bases to trimming and J lost 2 bases, with 9 bases between them. There are 12 residues in the CDR3. The CDR3: CAWGGRNTEAFF. The CDR3 DNA sequence: TGTGCCTGGGGAGGTCGTAACACTGAAGCTTTCTTT.

The chain links TRBV6-1 to TRBJ1-6; unclear D gene. CDR1 and CDR2 (germline): MNHNS, SASEGT. The CDR3 spans 14 residues. Trimming removed 6 bases at V and 4 bases at J, with 10 bases between. For the CDR3, the DNA is TGTGCCAGCAGGAGGATCTTTTATAATTCACCCCTCCACTTT. Translated: CASRRIFYNSPLHF.

This rearrangement joins TRBV9 to TRBJ1-1, with a weak D call TRBD1 (5 bases). The germline V gene has CDR1 SGDLS and CDR2 YYNGEE. The CDR3 consists of 15 residues. V dropped 0 bases and J dropped 0 bases, with 9 bases sitting between them. CDR3 region: CASSVEGWMNTEAFF. DNA of the CDR3: TGTGCCAGCAGCGTAGAGGGGTGGATGAACACTGAAGCTTTCTTT.

For the CDR3, the DNA is TGTGCCAGCAGAAACAGGGGCGTCTCTGGAAACACCATATATTTT. This translates into CASRNRGVSGNTIYF. V usage is TRBV6-5 and J usage is TRBJ1-3; TRBD1 aligns across 7 bases. The CDR3 totals 15 residues. CDR1 and CDR2 from the germline V gene are MNHEY and SVGAGI. The V segment lost 6 bases and the J segment 0 bases; nucleotides outside the gene matches: 5.

The chain has TRBV7-2 and TRBJ1-4; D is unresolved. The CDR3 has 13 residues. Germline CDR1 is SGHTA and CDR2 is FQGNSA. V lost 2 bases, J lost 10 bases, and 11 bases lay in between. CDR3 region: CASSLPGSGKLFF. The DNA of the CDR3 is TGTGCCAGCAGCTTACCCGGGAGCGGAAAACTGTTTTTT.

The rearrangement links TRBV6-5 to TRBJ1-1; D may be TRBD1 (5 bases). V shed 6 bases and J shed 1 base, with 9 bases lying between them. The germline V gene encodes CDR1 MNHEY and CDR2 SVGAGI. The CDR3 has 13 amino acids. The CDR3 nucleotides read TGTGCCAGCAGGCGCGGGGGGAACACTGAAGCTTTCTTT. Translation: CASRRGGNTEAFF.

This chain links TRBV5-8 with TRBJ1-1, with D maybe TRBD1 (6 bases). This CDR3 has 14 residues. From germline, CDR1 is SGHTS and CDR2 YDEGEE. Trimming took off 6 bases at V and 1 base at J, with 13 bases between the two ends. In DNA, the CDR3 is TGTGCCAGCACCAAAGGCAGGGGGAACACTGAAGCTTTCTTT. Protein: CASTKGRGNTEAFF.

The chain has TRBV4-1 and TRBJ1-2; 8 nucleotides match TRBD1. The J segment lost 5 bases and the V segment lost 1 base, leaving 9 bases of the junction unmatched. The CDR3 is made up of 16 amino acids. Germline lookup yields CDR1 MGHRA and CDR2 YSYEKL. The CDR3 region is CASSQGFGQGPYGYTF. The DNA of the CDR3 is TGCGCCAGCAGCCAAGGGTTTGGACAGGGCCCTTATGGCTACACCTTC.